Given below is one T cell receptor beta chain in context. This entry is derived from a study of blood T cell repertoires in COVID-19. TCRdb's table, derived via immunoSEQ multiplex PCR, lists solely in-frame clones and lacks some. The data contain a few hundred thousand clones, around 87% of them singletons. V lost 5 bases and J lost 5; bases outside the gene matches: 7. CDR1 is MNHEY and CDR2 is SVGEGT in the germline V gene. The CDR3 has 16 residues. Sequencing was done on a sample of peripheral blood. This receptor was taken from a woman between 45 and 60 years old with acute or convalescent COVID-19. V usage is TRBV6-2 or TRBV6-3 and J usage is TRBJ2-1; TRBD2 agrees at 12 bases. CDR3 DNA: TGTGCCAGCAGTGAGGCTAGCGGGAGGGTGGACAATGAGCAGTTCTTC. The encoded protein is CASSEASGRVDNEQFF.